A selection of T cell receptor beta chains follows, all from one sample in a study of blood T cell repertoires in COVID-19. The repertoire was sequenced with immunoSEQ multiplex PCR; TCRdb's copy has only in-frame clones and lacks some. The profile shows approximately 280,000 clones, more than 85% of them singletons. The sequenced material came from peripheral blood. These receptors all come from a man aged 35 to 55 with acute or convalescent COVID-19. Each CDR3 is given with its conserved first and last residue. D genes are given only for firm matches. Clone size is not always given. Where it is, it says once, few, many or a class for expanded clones.

d_call clone_size j_call cdr3_length v_call cdr3_nt cdr3_aa
- - TRBJ1-1 12 TRBV2 TGTGCCAGCAGTGAAACTTTACCTGAAGCTTTCTTT CASSETLPEAFF
TRBD1 - TRBJ1-2 16 TRBV5-1 TGCGCCAGCAGCTTGGAGGGGACAGTACCTAACTATGGCTACACCTTC CASSLEGTVPNYGYTF
- - TRBJ1-6 15 TRBV7-6 TGTGCCAGCAGCTTAGCCCAGGGAGGAAATTCACCCCTCCACTTT CASSLAQGGNSPLHF
TRBD2 - TRBJ2-1 14 TRBV5-1 TGCGCCTCCGCAGCGGGGGCCTCGGGCAATGAGCAGTTCTTC CASAAGASGNEQFF
- - TRBJ1-1 14 TRBV6-6 TGTGCCAGCGGGGTCTGGGGGCTAGACACTGAAGCTTTCTTT CASGVWGLDTEAFF
- - TRBJ2-1 14 TRBV27 TGTGCCAGCAGTTTATATGGGACTGGGGGTGAGCAGTTCTTC CASSLYGTGGEQFF
TRBD1 once TRBJ2-7 14 TRBV5-4 TGTGCCAGCAGCCCCGGGACAGGGTTCGACGAGCAGTACTTC CASSPGTGFDEQYF
- - TRBJ2-7 15 TRBV5-1 TGCGCCAGCAGCTTGCTTCCAGGGTCTACCTACGAGCAGTACTTC CASSLLPGSTYEQYF
TRBD1 - TRBJ1-2 14 TRBV6-5 TGTGCCAGCACTCGGGACAGCTCTACTTATGGCTACACCTTC CASTRDSSTYGYTF
- - TRBJ2-1 12 TRBV6-5 TGTGCCAGCCACTTATTCGGGGGAGAGCAGTTCTTC CASHLFGGEQFF
TRBD1 few TRBJ2-7 12 TRBV5-1 TGCGCCAGCAGGGCAGGGGGCTACGAGCAGTACTTC CASRAGGYEQYF
- - TRBJ1-1 17 TRBV29-1 TGCAGCGTCCTAGACTCACAGGGTTTAGGTTGGGACACTGAAGCTTTCTTT CSVLDSQGLGWDTEAFF
- - TRBJ2-2 12 TRBV2 TGTGCCAGCAGGGGGAGAACCGGGGAGCTGTTTTTT CASRGRTGELFF
- few TRBJ2-7 14 TRBV7-2 TGTGCCAGCAGCTTAGGTCCAGTCGCCTACGAGCAGTACTTC CASSLGPVAYEQYF
TRBD1 - TRBJ2-3 15 TRBV9 TGTGCCAGCCGGACAGGGCGGGCTATCTCAGATACGCAGTATTTT CASRTGRAISDTQYF
- - TRBJ1-1 15 TRBV5-1 TGCGCCAGCAGCTTGGGGGAAACAGGGACCACTGAAGCTTTCTTT CASSLGETGTTEAFF
- - TRBJ2-7 13 TRBV7-8 TGTGCCAGCAGCCGGACACCCCCCTACGAGCAGTACTTC CASSRTPPYEQYF
- - TRBJ2-7 13 TRBV21-1 TGTGCCAGCAGCAGCATCGAGGGGGCCGAGCAGTACTTC CASSSIEGAEQYF
- - TRBJ2-1 15 TRBV13 TGTGCCAGCAGCTTAATCGGGGACTCCTACAATGAGCAGTTCTTC CASSLIGDSYNEQFF
TRBD1 - TRBJ1-1 14 TRBV6-5 TGTGCCAGCTACAGGGGGATCGGGAACACTGAAGCTTTCTTT CASYRGIGNTEAFF
TRBD1 - TRBJ1-2 14 TRBV5-4 TGTGCCAGCAGCCCAGGACAGGGGGACTATGGCTACACCTTC CASSPGQGDYGYTF
TRBD1 - TRBJ1-4 19 TRBV5-4 TGTGCCAGCAGCTTCGAGGGGGCCGTACCCGTAACAACTAATGAAAAACTGTTTTTT CASSFEGAVPVTTNEKLFF
TRBD1 - TRBJ1-2 12 TRBV5-1 TGCGCCAGCGGGACAGGAGATTATGGCTACACCTTC CASGTGDYGYTF
- - TRBJ2-1 15 TRBV4-1 TGCGCCAGCAGCCAAGGGGCAGCTGGGTACAATGAGCAGTTCTTC CASSQGAAGYNEQFF
TRBD1 - TRBJ1-5 13 TRBV12-3/TRBV12-4 TGTGCCAGCAGGGGGGACAGGCGGGGGCCCCAGCATTTT CASRGDRRGPQHF
TRBD1 - TRBJ1-5 18 TRBV23-1 TGCGCCAGCAGTCAATCCCGGGACAGGGGGCGCGACGATCAGCCCCAGCATTTT CASSQSRDRGRDDQPQHF
- - TRBJ2-3 15 TRBV19 TGTGCCAGTAGTATAAACGGCGGTGGCGCAGATACGCAGTATTTT CASSINGGGADTQYF
- - TRBJ2-5 15 TRBV6-5 TGTGCCAGCAGTCGAACCGGGACAAGACAAGAGACCCAGTACTTC CASSRTGTRQETQYF
TRBD1 once TRBJ1-1 14 TRBV10-2 TGCGCCAGCAGTGGGACAGGGTATTGGGGTGAAGCTTTCTTT CASSGTGYWGEAFF
- few TRBJ1-1 11 TRBV6-5 TGTGCCAGCAGGGAGGACACTGAAGCTTTCTTT CASREDTEAFF
TRBD2 - TRBJ2-7 14 TRBV5-1 TGCGCCAGCAGCTTGGGGCGGGGGGGCTCCGAGCAGTACTTC CASSLGRGGSEQYF
- - TRBJ2-7 12 TRBV5-6 TGTGCCAGCAGCTTGCCTCTTCTCGAGCAGTACTTC CASSLPLLEQYF
- - TRBJ2-4 16 TRBV4-1 TGCGCCAGCAGCCAAGATCCCAGCGGAGCCAAAAACATTCAGTACTTC CASSQDPSGAKNIQYF
TRBD2 few TRBJ2-3 15 TRBV15 TGTGCCACCAGCAGAGTTAGCGGGGGCACAGATACGCAGTATTTT CATSRVSGGTDTQYF
TRBD1 once TRBJ2-4 16 TRBV6-4 TGTGCCAGTGTATTGGGCCAGGCAGGGGGCAAAAACATTCAGTACTTC CASVLGQAGGKNIQYF
- - TRBJ2-2 13 TRBV9 TGTGCCAGCGCTAGCACGAACACCGGGGAGCTGTTTTTT CASASTNTGELFF
TRBD1 - TRBJ2-3 14 TRBV5-1 TGCGCCAGCAGTTTTGCAGGGGGCTCAGATACGCAGTATTTT CASSFAGGSDTQYF
TRBD1 - TRBJ1-2 13 TRBV5-4 TGTGCCAGCCAGGGACAGAGGGACTATGGCTACACCTTC CASQGQRDYGYTF
TRBD1 - TRBJ1-2 14 TRBV11-1 TGTGCCAGCAGCTTGGGGGGACAGGCCGCAAGCTACACCTTC CASSLGGQAASYTF
- - TRBJ1-6 15 TRBV30 TGTGCCTGGAGTGCAGGGATCTCCTATAATTCACCCCTCCACTTT CAWSAGISYNSPLHF
TRBD1 - TRBJ1-2 14 TRBV11-1 TGTGCCAGCAGCCCTCAGGGGGAGTACTATGGCTACACCTTC CASSPQGEYYGYTF
- - TRBJ1-2 15 TRBV5-5 TGTGCCAGCAGCCCCCACCCAGACATTAACTATGGCTACACCTTC CASSPHPDINYGYTF
TRBD1 - TRBJ1-2 17 TRBV19 TGTGCCAGTAGCATTCCGGGGACAGGGGCCGCCGGAACGGGCTACACCTTC CASSIPGTGAAGTGYTF
TRBD2 - TRBJ2-1 19 TRBV5-1 TGCGCCAGCAGCTTTGCGGGACTAGCGGGGGGGCCCAGGTACAATGAGCAGTTCTTC CASSFAGLAGGPRYNEQFF
TRBD1 - TRBJ1-1 15 TRBV10-3 TGTGCCATCAGTTACTCAGGGGGCGCGGGAACTGAAGCTTTCTTT CAISYSGGAGTEAFF
- - TRBJ1-1 15 TRBV6-5 TGTGCCAGCAGACCCGGTGGAGGAAGGAACACTGAAGCTTTCTTT CASRPGGGRNTEAFF
TRBD1 - TRBJ1-4 14 TRBV2 TGTGCCAGCATGCCCTCGACAGGGCGGGAAAAACTGTTTTTT CASMPSTGREKLFF
- - TRBJ1-2 15 TRBV11-2 TGTGCCAGCAGCTCCATCCCAGGGAAGAATCGAGGCTACACCTTC CASSSIPGKNRGYTF
- once TRBJ1-2 13 TRBV19 TGTGCCAGCTGGAGGGATCCTAACTATGGCTACACCTTC CASWRDPNYGYTF
- - TRBJ2-7 13 TRBV5-1 TGCGCCAGCAGCTTCCCAGGGGCGAACGAGCAGTACTTC CASSFPGANEQYF